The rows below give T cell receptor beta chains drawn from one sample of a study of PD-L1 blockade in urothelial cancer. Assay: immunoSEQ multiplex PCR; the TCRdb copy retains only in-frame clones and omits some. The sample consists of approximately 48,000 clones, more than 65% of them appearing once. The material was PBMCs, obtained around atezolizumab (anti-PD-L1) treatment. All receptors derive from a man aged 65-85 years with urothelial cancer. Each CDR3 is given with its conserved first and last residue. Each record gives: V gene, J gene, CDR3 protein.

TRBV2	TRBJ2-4	CASRFGENIQYF
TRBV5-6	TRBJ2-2	CASSFSGTMNTGELFF
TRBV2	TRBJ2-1	CASPRTEAYNEQFF
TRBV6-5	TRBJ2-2	CASSYGTINTGELFF
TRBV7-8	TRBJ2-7	CASSSTSPGQAYYEQYF
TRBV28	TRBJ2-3	CASKLAGGPSTDTQYF
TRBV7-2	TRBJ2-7	CASSSSSGLSYEQYF
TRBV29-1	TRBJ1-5	CSVGQLNQPQHF
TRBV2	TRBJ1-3	CASTTGYGNTIYF
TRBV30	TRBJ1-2	CAWVLGGSGGYTF
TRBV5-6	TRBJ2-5	CASSPFSAAGETQYF
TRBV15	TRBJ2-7	CATRDRGYEQYF
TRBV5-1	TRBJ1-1	CASSFDTGDTEAFF
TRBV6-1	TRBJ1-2	CASSSGQGNLYGYTF
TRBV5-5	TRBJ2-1	CASSQRTGGPHNEQFF
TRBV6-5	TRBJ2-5	CASSYGSAGGRETQYF
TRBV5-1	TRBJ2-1	CASSLRPSGLNEQFF
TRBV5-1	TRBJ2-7	CASSTASGSGYEQYF
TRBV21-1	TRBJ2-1	CASSSTSGYSYNEQFF
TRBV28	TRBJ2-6	CASSVTGGTGANVLTF
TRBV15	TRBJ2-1	CATSRDVREMELLIF
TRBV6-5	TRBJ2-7	CASSYGRGPYEQYF
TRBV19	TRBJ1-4	CASSPLKGEVEKLFF
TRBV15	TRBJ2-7	CATSRGGDRVYEQYF
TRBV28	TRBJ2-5	CASRGTGFGETQYF